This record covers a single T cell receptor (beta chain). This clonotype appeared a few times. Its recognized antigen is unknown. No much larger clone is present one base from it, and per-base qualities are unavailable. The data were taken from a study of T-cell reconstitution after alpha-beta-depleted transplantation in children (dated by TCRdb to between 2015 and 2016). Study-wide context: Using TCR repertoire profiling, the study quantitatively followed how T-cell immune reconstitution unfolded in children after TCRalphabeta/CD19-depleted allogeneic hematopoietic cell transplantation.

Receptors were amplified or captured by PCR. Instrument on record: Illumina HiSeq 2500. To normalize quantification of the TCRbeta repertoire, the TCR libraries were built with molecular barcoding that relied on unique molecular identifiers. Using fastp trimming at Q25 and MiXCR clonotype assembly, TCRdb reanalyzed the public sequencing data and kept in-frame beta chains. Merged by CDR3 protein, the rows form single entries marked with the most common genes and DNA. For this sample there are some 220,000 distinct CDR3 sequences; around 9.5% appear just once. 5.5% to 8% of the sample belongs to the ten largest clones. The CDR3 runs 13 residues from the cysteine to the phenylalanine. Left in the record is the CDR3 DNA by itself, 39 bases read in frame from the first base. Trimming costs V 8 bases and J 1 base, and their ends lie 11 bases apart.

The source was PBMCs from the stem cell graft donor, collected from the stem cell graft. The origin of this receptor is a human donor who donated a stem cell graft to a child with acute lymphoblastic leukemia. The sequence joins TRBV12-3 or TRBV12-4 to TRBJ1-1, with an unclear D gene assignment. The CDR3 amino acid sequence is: CASGFSWNTEAFF. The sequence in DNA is TGTGCCAGCGGGTTTTCTTGGAACACTGAAGCTTTCTTT.